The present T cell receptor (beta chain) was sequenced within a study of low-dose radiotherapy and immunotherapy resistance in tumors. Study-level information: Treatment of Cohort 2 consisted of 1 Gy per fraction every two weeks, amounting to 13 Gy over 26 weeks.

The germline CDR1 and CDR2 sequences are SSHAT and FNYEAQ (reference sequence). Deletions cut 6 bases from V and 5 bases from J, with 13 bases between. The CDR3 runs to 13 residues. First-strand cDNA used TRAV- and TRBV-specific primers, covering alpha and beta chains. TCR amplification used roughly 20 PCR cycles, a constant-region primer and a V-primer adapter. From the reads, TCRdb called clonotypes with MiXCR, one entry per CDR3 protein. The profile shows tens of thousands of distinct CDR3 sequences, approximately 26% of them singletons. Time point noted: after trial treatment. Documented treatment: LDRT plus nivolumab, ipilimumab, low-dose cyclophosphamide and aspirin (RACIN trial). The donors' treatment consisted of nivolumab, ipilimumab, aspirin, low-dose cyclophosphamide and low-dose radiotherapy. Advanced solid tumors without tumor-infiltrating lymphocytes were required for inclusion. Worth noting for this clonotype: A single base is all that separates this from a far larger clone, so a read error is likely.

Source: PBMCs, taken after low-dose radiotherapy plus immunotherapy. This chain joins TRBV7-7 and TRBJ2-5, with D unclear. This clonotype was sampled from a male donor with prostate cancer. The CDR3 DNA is TGTGCCAGCAGTAGACGGTTTGGTGAGACCCAGTACTTC. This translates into CASSRRFGETQYF.